These T cell receptor beta chains were read from a single sample in a study of blood T cell repertoires in COVID-19. Sequencing was performed with immunoSEQ multiplex PCR; in TCRdb, only in-frame clones are kept and a portion is missing. The sample lists roughly 180,000 clones; 82% were seen once. The sequencing sample was made of PBMCs or T cells enriched from blood (not recorded which). The receptors were sampled from a man aged 55 to 70 who had recovered from COVID-19. Each CDR3 is given with its conserved first and last residue. A D gene is named only where the DNA matches it firmly. Part of the rows lack a size; the others show once, few, many or a class for expanded clones.

NA	TRBJ1-1	TRBV28	NA	TGTGCCAGCAGTTTATTTGGCAGGGTAGGGAACACTGAAGCTTTCTTT	CASSLFGRVGNTEAFF
NA	TRBJ2-6	TRBV5-6	NA	TGTGCCAGCAGCGGAGGAGGTCCCCCTGGGGCCAACGTCCTGACTTTC	CASSGGGPPGANVLTF
NA	TRBJ2-2	TRBV24-1	NA	TGTGCCACCAGTGACCGGACAGAACTCATGAACACCGGGGAGCTGTTTTTT	CATSDRTELMNTGELFF
NA	TRBJ1-4	TRBV7-6	NA	TGTGCCAGCAAAAGGGGAGGGCTCTTTGAAAAACTGTTTTTT	CASKRGGLFEKLFF
NA	TRBJ1-2	TRBV9	TRBD1	TGTGCCAGCAGCGTAGGAGGGACAGGGGGCAAGAATGGCTACACCTTC	CASSVGGTGGKNGYTF
NA	TRBJ2-5	TRBV2	TRBD2	TGTGCCAGCAGTGAACTAGCGGGGGGTCAGGGGACCCAGTACTTC	CASSELAGGQGTQYF
NA	TRBJ1-6	TRBV19	TRBD1	TGTGCCAGTAGTTCACCCGGGACAGGGGTGGATAATTCACCCCTCCACTTT	CASSSPGTGVDNSPLHF
NA	TRBJ1-1	TRBV12-3/TRBV12-4	NA	TGTGCCAGCACCCCGTTCGGGGGGTATGAAGCTTTCTTT	CASTPFGGYEAFF
NA	TRBJ2-1	TRBV6-1	NA	TGTGCCAGCAGTGAAAACCGGGGGGCTTACAATGAGCAGTTCTTC	CASSENRGAYNEQFF
NA	TRBJ2-3	TRBV6-5	NA	TGTGCCAGCAAAACAGGGTTCGGCACAGATACGCAGTATTTT	CASKTGFGTDTQYF
NA	TRBJ1-6	TRBV7-9	NA	TGTGCCAGCAGCACGGAGGGACCGCTCCTCCACTTT	CASSTEGPLLHF
NA	TRBJ2-1	TRBV5-6	TRBD2	TGTGCCAGCAGCTTGCCAGGACTAGACTACAATGAGCAGTTCTTC	CASSLPGLDYNEQFF
NA	TRBJ2-2	TRBV3-1/TRBV3-2	NA	TGTGCCAGCAGCCAAGAGGCGCGGGTGTTCACCGGGGAGCTGTTTTTT	CASSQEARVFTGELFF
NA	TRBJ2-7	TRBV19	TRBD1	TGTGCCAGTAGTGTTCAACAGGGGAATGACTACGAGCAGTACTTC	CASSVQQGNDYEQYF
NA	TRBJ1-5	TRBV24-1	NA	TGTGCCACCAGTGGGGCAGGGGGCAATCAGCCCCAGCATTTT	CATSGAGGNQPQHF
NA	TRBJ2-6	TRBV7-3	TRBD2	TGTGCCAGCAGCTTAAGAGCGGGAGCGACTGGGGCCAACGTCCTGACTTTC	CASSLRAGATGANVLTF
NA	TRBJ1-4	TRBV20-1	TRBD1	TGCAGTGCTAGTGAGGCGCAGGGGGATACAACTAATGAAAAACTGTTTTTT	CSASEAQGDTTNEKLFF
NA	TRBJ2-1	TRBV3-1/TRBV3-2	NA	TGTGCCAGCAGCCAAGACTTGGGGGCCGGGCAGTTCTTC	CASSQDLGAGQFF
NA	TRBJ1-6	TRBV7-8	TRBD1	TGTGCCAGCACCGACCTAGGGACAGGGGGCAGAAATTCACCCCTCCACTTT	CASTDLGTGGRNSPLHF
once	TRBJ2-5	TRBV7-2	TRBD2	TGTGCCAGCAGCTTTAAGAGCGGGAGCGGGCTAGAGACCCAGTACTTC	CASSFKSGSGLETQYF
NA	TRBJ2-5	TRBV28	TRBD1	TGTGCCAGCAGACCTACAGGGGGCTTTGAGACCCAGTACTTC	CASRPTGGFETQYF
few	TRBJ1-1	TRBV18	NA	TGTGCCAGCTCACCATCTCTTGCCCGGGTGGACACTGAAGCTTTCTTT	CASSPSLARVDTEAFF
NA	TRBJ1-2	TRBV28	TRBD1	TGTGCCAGCAGTAAGACAGGGCGCGGCTACACCTTC	CASSKTGRGYTF
NA	TRBJ1-5	TRBV10-3	TRBD1	TGTGCCATCGGGGGACAGGCCCTTAGCAATCAGCCCCAGCATTTT	CAIGGQALSNQPQHF
NA	TRBJ2-5	TRBV28	NA	TGTGCCAGCAGTTCTCTGCGGGGCCATAACCAAGAGACCCAGTACTTC	CASSSLRGHNQETQYF
NA	TRBJ1-5	TRBV27	NA	TGTGCCAGCAGAAGTTTGATGGGGGCACCGCGGGGCAATCAGCCCCAGCATTTT	CASRSLMGAPRGNQPQHF
NA	TRBJ1-5	TRBV18	NA	TGTGCCAGCTCACGGGGGGATCAGCCCCAGCATTTT	CASSRGDQPQHF
NA	TRBJ2-6	TRBV18	NA	TGTGCCAGCTCACCACCGAATCAGGGGTATAGTGGGGCCAACGTCCTGACTTTC	CASSPPNQGYSGANVLTF
many	TRBJ1-5	TRBV19	TRBD1	TGTGCCAGTAGTGTGACAGGGGGCAATCAGCCCCAGCATTTT	CASSVTGGNQPQHF
few	TRBJ2-5	TRBV4-1	NA	TGCGCCAGCAGCTCAGAGGAGGGTGGGGTTCAAGAGACCCAGTACTTC	CASSSEEGGVQETQYF
NA	TRBJ2-1	TRBV30	TRBD2	TGTGCCTCGCAACTAGCGACCCCCTACAATGAGCAGTTCTTC	CASQLATPYNEQFF
NA	TRBJ2-3	TRBV5-1	NA	TGCGCCAGCAGCTCTGGAGTGGCGACAGATACGCAGTATTTT	CASSSGVATDTQYF
NA	TRBJ2-7	TRBV4-1	TRBD1	TGCGCCAGCAGCCTAGGTGGGACAGCCTCCTACGAGCAGTACTTC	CASSLGGTASYEQYF
NA	TRBJ2-2	TRBV7-3	TRBD1	TGTGCCAGCAGCTCGACAGGGTACACCGGGGAGCTGTTTTTT	CASSSTGYTGELFF
NA	TRBJ1-4	TRBV6-5	NA	TGTGCCAGCTCTCGGGGGATAACTAATGAAAAACTGTTTTTT	CASSRGITNEKLFF
NA	TRBJ2-2	TRBV6-4	NA	TGTGCCAGCAGACCAACAGGGTCCGTCACCGGGGAGCTGTTTTTT	CASRPTGSVTGELFF
once	TRBJ2-1	TRBV9	NA	TGTGCCAGCAGCGCCAATCAGGGGCCCAACTACAATGAGCAGTTCTTC	CASSANQGPNYNEQFF
NA	TRBJ2-7	TRBV11-1	TRBD1	TGTGCCAGCAGCTTACGGGACAGTTCCTACGAGCAGTACTTC	CASSLRDSSYEQYF
NA	TRBJ1-5	TRBV4-1	NA	TGCGCCAGCAGCCAAGTAGTGGGGCAGGGGAGGCATTTT	CASSQVVGQGRHF
once	TRBJ2-1	TRBV7-3	TRBD2	TGTGCCAGCAGCTTAAGATCCGGGCTAGCGGGCTGGGATGAGCAGTTCTTC	CASSLRSGLAGWDEQFF
NA	TRBJ2-1	TRBV28	TRBD1	TGTGCCACCCTTACCAGGGGGCTCAGCTCCTACAATGAGCAGTTCTTC	CATLTRGLSSYNEQFF
NA	TRBJ1-1	TRBV7-9	TRBD1	TGTGCCAGCAGCTTAGAAGATGGAGGACAGGGTAAAGCTTTCTTT	CASSLEDGGQGKAFF
few	TRBJ2-2	TRBV6-4	TRBD2	TGTGCCAGCAGTGGGGGACTAGCGGGAGGGCCGGGCACCGGGGAGCTGTTTTTT	CASSGGLAGGPGTGELFF
NA	TRBJ2-7	TRBV2	NA	TGTGCCAGCAAGGGGGGGCTTTACGAGCAGTACTTC	CASKGGLYEQYF
once	TRBJ2-3	TRBV3-1/TRBV3-2	NA	TGTGCCAGCAGCCCTGGGACTAGCACAGATACGCAGTATTTT	CASSPGTSTDTQYF
NA	TRBJ2-7	TRBV11-2	NA	TGTGCCAGCAGCTTAGGGGACACAAAACCCTACGAGCAGTACTTC	CASSLGDTKPYEQYF
NA	TRBJ1-1	TRBV28	NA	TGTGCCAGCAGGAGGAGGGACACTGAAGCTTTCTTT	CASRRRDTEAFF
NA	TRBJ1-5	TRBV7-2	NA	TGTGCCAGCAGCCCGGGGGGAGGGAGCAATCAGCCCCAGCATTTT	CASSPGGGSNQPQHF
NA	TRBJ2-1	TRBV6-1	NA	TGTGCCAGCAGTGAAGGCAGGGGTGGGGAGCAGTTCTTC	CASSEGRGGEQFF
NA	TRBJ2-1	TRBV11-2	NA	TGTGCCAGCAGCTTAGGTAGCCTTTTGTACAATGAGCAGTTCTTC	CASSLGSLLYNEQFF
few	TRBJ2-7	TRBV9	TRBD2	TGTGCCAGCAGCTTAAAACTAGCGGGAGAAACAGAGCAGTACTTC	CASSLKLAGETEQYF
NA	TRBJ1-1	TRBV5-1	NA	TGCGCCAGCAGCTTGGTTATAGGGCGAGGAGGCACTGAAGCTTTCTTT	CASSLVIGRGGTEAFF
few	TRBJ1-5	TRBV6-1	NA	TGTGCCAGCAGTGATGGACTCCCCCAGCATTTT	CASSDGLPQHF